Shown below are 26 T cell receptor beta chains from a single sample sequenced in a study of T-cell memory formation after mild COVID-19. A single record per CDR3 protein comes from TCRdb applying MiXCR to the 5' RACE reads. Among some 200,000 distinct CDR3 sequences listed, over 9.5% were seen once. Source material: PBMCs or a T cell subset sorted from them (not recorded which). The receptors derive from a man between 18 and 29 years old who had mild COVID-19 (a few samples of this study predate the infection). Cell type and time point are not known.

This clonotype was counted many times. The chain recombines TRBV12-3 or TRBV12-4 with TRBJ1-5; the D is unclear. Trimming stripped 5 bases from V and 9 bases from J, with 11 bases between. The CDR3 is 12 amino acids. The chain's CDR3 is CASSAPGWPQHF. The CDR3 bases are TGTGCCAGCAGTGCCCCGGGGTGGCCCCAGCATTTT.

This clonotype has at least ten counts. V usage is TRBV10-3 and J usage is TRBJ2-3; TRBD2 matches at 7 bases. The CDR3 runs to 14 residues. CDR1 and CDR2 from the germline V gene are ENHRY and SYGVKD. Losses at the gene ends were 3 bases for V and 0 bases for J; bases not matched to a gene: 0. This chain's CDR3 is CAISEAGSTDTQYF. The CDR3 DNA reads as TGTGCCATCAGTGAAGCGGGGAGCACAGATACGCAGTATTTT.

Many counts were recorded for this clonotype. The chain uses TRBV30 and TRBJ1-5; maybe TRBD1 (5 bases). With 0 bases removed from V and 3 bases from J, the gap between germline ends came to 6 bases. CDR3 length: 13 residues. CDR1 is GTSNPN and CDR2 is SVGIG in the germline V gene (reference sequence). The CDR3 here is CAWSVQDNQPQHF. CDR3 nucleotides: TGTGCCTGGAGTGTACAGGACAATCAGCCCCAGCATTTT.

This chain links TRBV5-6 with TRBJ2-7; D gene unclear. Trimming took 2 bases from V and 4 from J, leaving 10 bases between them. CDR3 length: 13 amino acids. CDR1 is SGHDT and CDR2 is YYEEEE in the germline V gene. The CDR3 DNA is TGTGCCAGCAGCTTCGTCCACTCTTACGAGCAGTACGTC. This translates into CASSFVHSYEQYV.

This clonotype has just a few counts. CDR3 in DNA: TGTGCCAGCAGCTTGGACACGACTGCAACTAATGAAAAACTGTTTTTT. It codes for CASSLDTTATNEKLFF. This chain uses TRBV5-4 with TRBJ1-4; D is undetermined. The germline CDR1 and CDR2 sequences are SGHNT and YYREEE (reference sequence). The V gene lost 0 bases and the J gene lost 0 bases, with 9 bases spanning the gap. The CDR3 loop spans 16 amino acids.

This clonotype was recorded many times. The chain carries TRBV5-1 and TRBJ1-5, with D hard to call. V lost 4 bases and J lost 0, with 11 bases in between. CDR3 length: 15 amino acids. In germline, CDR1 is SGHRS, CDR2 YFSETQ. CDR3 in amino acids: CASSPTQYSNQPQHF. The CDR3 DNA reads as TGCGCCAGCAGCCCGACTCAGTATAGCAATCAGCCCCAGCATTTT.

The chain joins TRBV19 to TRBJ1-5; the match to TRBD1 covers 7 bases. Germline CDR1 reads LNHDA; CDR2 reads SQIVND (reference sequence). Trimming took 3 bases from V and 6 from J; bases not matched to a gene: 5. The CDR3 is 14 amino acids. The chain's CDR3 is CASSIHRGVQPQHF. The CDR3 bases are TGTGCCAGTAGTATTCACAGGGGAGTTCAGCCCCAGCATTTT.

The table lists this clonotype with a few counts. J is TRBJ2-1 and V is TRBV12-3 or TRBV12-4, with D unresolved. The V and J ends lost 3 bases and 9 bases respectively, with 6 bases between them. The CDR3 totals 11 residues. The CDR3 sequence: CASSFWVEQFF. As DNA, the CDR3 is TGTGCCAGCAGTTTTTGGGTTGAGCAGTTCTTC.

The chain employs TRBV7-8 and TRBJ2-3; 8 bases match TRBD2. Germline CDR1 SGHVS, CDR2 FQNEAQ. CDR3 length: 15 residues. Trimming took 5 bases from V and 5 from J; bases not matched to a gene: 9. The CDR3 loop reads CASSDGPRGGDTQYF. As DNA, the CDR3 is TGTGCCAGCAGCGACGGACCCCGGGGGGGAGATACGCAGTATTTT.

CDR3 residues: CSARKASGDQETQYF. CDR3 bases: TGCAGTGCTAGAAAGGCTAGCGGGGATCAAGAGACCCAGTACTTC. V gene TRBV20-1 combines with J gene TRBJ2-5; TRBD2 aligns across 9 bases. The CDR3 has 15 amino acids. The J segment lost 2 bases and the V segment lost 2 bases, leaving 6 bases of the junction unmatched. The germline V gene has CDR1 DFQATT and CDR2 SNEGSKA (reference sequence).

The CDR3 nucleotides read TGTGCCAGCTCACCATATTCAGCGGAGGATACGCAGTATTTT. Its translation: CASSPYSAEDTQYF. The chain combines TRBV18 with TRBJ2-3, with D possibly TRBD2 on 5 matching bases. The CDR3 sequence is 14 residues long. The germline gives CDR1 KGHSH, CDR2 LQKENI. The ends were cut back, 2 bases at V and 6 bases at J, with 12 bases in the middle. The full variable domain, its missing parts supplied by reference TRBV18 and TRBJ2-3, is NAGVMQNPRHLVRRRGQEARLRCSPMKGHSHVYWYRQLPEEGLKFMVYLQKENIIDESGMPKERFSAEFPKEGPSILRIQQVVRGDSAAYFCASSPYSAEDTQYFGPGTRLTVL.

The table lists this clonotype with many counts. This sequence joins TRBV4-3 and TRBJ1-2, with 9 positions matching TRBD1. The trim removed 3 bases at V and 7 bases at J, leaving 3 bases unmatched. This CDR3 has 13 residues. Germline V CDR1 and CDR2: LGHNA, YSLEER. CDR3 amino acids: CASSQRTGVGYTF. In nucleotides, the CDR3 is TGCGCCAGCAGCCAGAGGACAGGGGTTGGCTACACCTTC.

This clonotype appeared a few times. The gene calls are TRBV7-2 and TRBJ1-1, with 7 bases identical to TRBD1. The ends lost 0 bases at V and 5 bases at J; junction bases unmatched: 6. This CDR3 comprises 15 residues. Germline V CDR1 and CDR2: SGHTA, FQGNSA. The CDR3 DNA reads as TGTGCCAGCAGCTTAGCGCCAGGGGGGAGTACTGAAGCTTTCTTT. It specifies CASSLAPGGSTEAFF.

This clonotype was seen more than once but under ten times. The chain has TRBV11-2 and TRBJ1-2; D gene ambiguous. V lost 1 base, J lost 4 bases, and 16 bases lay in between. Germline-derived CDR1 and CDR2 are SGHAT and FQNNGV. CDR3 length equals 16 residues. CDR3 sequence (DNA): TGTGCCAGCAGCTTAGGAGACATTCGCGTCCCCTATGGCTACACCTTC. Translating it yields CASSLGDIRVPYGYTF.

The gene calls are TRBV20-1 and TRBJ2-1; D not certain. Germline V gives CDR1 DFQATT, CDR2 SNEGSKA (reference sequence). Trimming took 2 bases from V and 0 from J, leaving 5 bases between them. The CDR3 has 13 amino acids. CDR3 nucleotides: TGCAGTGCTAGACCTTTCTCCTACAATGAGCAGTTCTTC. Amino acid sequence: CSARPFSYNEQFF.

A few counts support this clonotype. The chain carries TRBV10-3 and TRBJ2-7; the D is unclear. This CDR3 is built from 11 residues. CDR1 ENHRY and CDR2 SYGVKD come from the germline V gene. V lost 5 bases and J 1 base, leaving 3 bases between the germline ends. This CDR3 is CAISRSYEQYF. The CDR3 DNA reads TGTGCCATCAGTCGGTCCTACGAGCAGTACTTC.

This clonotype appeared many times. V is TRBV20-1 and J is TRBJ1-1; the D is unclear. Germline CDR1 DFQATT, CDR2 SNEGSKA (reference sequence). This CDR3 comprises 14 residues. V was cut by 2 bases and J by 1 base, with 11 bases left in between. This CDR3 reads CSARRMTGNTEAFF. CDR3 nucleotide sequence: TGCAGTGCTAGACGAATGACTGGGAACACTGAAGCTTTCTTT.

This clonotype was recorded a few times. The chain has TRBV20-1 and TRBJ1-3; no clear D. The CDR3 contains 12 residues. Deletions cut 2 bases from V and 8 bases from J, with 10 bases between. Germline values: CDR1 DFQATT, CDR2 SNEGSKA (reference sequence). CDR3 region: CSARRTKDTIYF. CDR3 sequence (DNA): TGCAGTGCTAGACGGACTAAGGACACCATATATTTT.

The chain joins TRBV20-1 to TRBJ2-2, with TRBD2 as a possible D gene (5 bases). The length of the CDR3 is 13 residues. Germline lookup yields CDR1 DFQATT and CDR2 SNEGSKA (reference sequence). Trimming pared 4 bases from V and 3 bases from J, leaving 9 bases between. CDR3 sequence reads: CSAIPGYTGELFF. The CDR3 DNA follows: TGCAGTGCTATACCGGGATACACCGGGGAGCTGTTTTTT.

This clonotype was observed a handful of times. This chain uses TRBV25-1 with TRBJ1-1, with D unclear. With 0 bases removed from V and 4 bases from J, the gap between germline ends came to 6 bases. This CDR3 comprises 13 residues. The germline CDR1 and CDR2 sequences are MGHDK and SYGVNS. The CDR3 DNA sequence: TGTGCCAGCAGTGAATATCTTGGCACTGAAGCTTTCTTT. Translation gives CASSEYLGTEAFF.

This clonotype appeared a few times. The V gene is TRBV11-2, the J gene TRBJ2-7, with D possibly being TRBD1 (5 bases). The V and J ends lost 0 bases and 0 bases respectively, with 9 bases between them. The CDR3 covers 15 residues. The germline V gene has CDR1 SGHAT and CDR2 FQNNGV. In DNA form, the CDR3 reads TGTGCCAGCAGCTTAGAAACAGGATTCTCCTACGAGCAGTACTTC. Its translation: CASSLETGFSYEQYF.

The table lists this clonotype with a few counts. No DNA is shown, since the ends of the CDR3 on it are uncertain; the CDR3 is the one TCRdb lists. The chain uses TRBV7-8 and TRBJ2-2. Germline CDR1 is SGHVS and CDR2 is FQNEAQ. The CDR3 is 16 amino acids in total, end residues counted. The CDR3 spells CASSHNRVGPAGSCFF.

Only a few counts were recorded for this clonotype. V usage is TRBV2 and J usage is TRBJ2-7; 10 nucleotides agree with TRBD2. J was trimmed by 3 bases and V by 6 bases; bases with no gene match: 5. Looked up from germline, CDR1 is SNHLY and CDR2 is FYNNEI. This CDR3 spans 14 amino acids. Here the CDR3 DNA reads TGTGCCAGCAGGTTGGGGACTAGCGACTACGAGCAGTACGTC. Translated, it gives CASRLGTSDYEQYV.

This clonotype has ten or more counts. The CDR3 bases are TGTGCCAGCAGGGCACAGGGGCTCACAGATACGCAGTATTTT. The encoded protein is CASRAQGLTDTQYF. This chain links TRBV2 with TRBJ2-3; 7 positions match TRBD1. Per germline, CDR1 SNHLY and CDR2 FYNNEI. This CDR3 comprises 14 residues. Trimming took 6 bases from V and 2 from J; bases not matched to a gene: 5.

The V and J genes are TRBV10-1 and TRBJ1-1; D not certain. Germline V gives CDR1 WNHNN, CDR2 SYGVQD (reference sequence). With 3 bases removed from V and 4 bases from J, the gap between germline ends came to 9 bases. The CDR3 consists of 13 residues. Here the CDR3 reads CASSEFGGTEAFF. The CDR3 DNA reads as TGCGCCAGCAGTGAATTCGGCGGCACTGAAGCTTTCTTT.

Turning to this clonotype: One junction end disagrees with the germline gene, perhaps due to a read error. The chain uses TRBV6-5 and TRBJ1-1; D possibly corresponds to TRBD1 (5 bases). The CDR3 spans 12 residues. The germline V gene encodes CDR1 MNHEY and CDR2 SVGAGI. CDR3 residues: CDSSFRGGEAFF. The CDR3 nucleotides are TGTGACAGCAGTTTTAGGGGTGGTGAAGCTTTCTTT.